This T cell receptor (beta chain) was sequenced in a study of post-analysis software for immune sequencing data (dated by TCRdb to the mid-2010s). In the study overall: Relapsing-remitting, secondary progressive and progressive-relapsing multiple sclerosis were recorded as disease courses, and subtype annotation was lacking for some patients. Patient repertoires were compared against roughly 11 previously published healthy control repertoires from donors aged roughly 6 to 26 years. A subset of samples was prepared in parallel using single-end sample barcoding, then pooled and co-amplified after Illumina adapter ligation. Results and caveats for the whole study, not just this receptor: About five TRBV segments, including TRBV5-6, TRBV5-1 and TRBV20-1, were significantly more frequent in patients than controls. Normalized Chao1 diversity was significantly lower in multiple sclerosis patients than controls, suggesting substantial peripheral T-cell clonal expansion. Strong co-clustering of samples prepared in the same batch was shown by direct clustering with F measure, prompting a batch-effect correction. The multiple sclerosis patient group was slightly younger than the control group.

TCR beta repertoires were profiled from peripheral blood of roughly twelve young patients with multiple sclerosis to demonstrate the VDJtools post-analysis software. The patients with multiple sclerosis were children and adolescents between roughly 6 and 15 years of age. There are 15 amino acids in the CDR3, from cysteine to phenylalanine inclusive. Here the CDR3 DNA is all that survives: 45 bases in frame from base 1. The V end gives up 4 bases and the J end 3 bases, leaving 8 bases in the junction not matched to a gene. CDR1 and CDR2, looked up from the germline V gene (reference sequence), are SEHNR and FQNEAQ. To note about this clonotype: Its antigen is unknown. No base-level quality is on record; no much larger clone is a single base apart.

Library preparation used PCR. The data were produced on an Illumina HiSeq 2500. Unique molecular identifiers were incorporated into TCR beta cDNA libraries to reduce PCR and sequencing biases. Some 500,000 cDNA molecules were obtained for every 1 to 10 million input T cells, so each molecule roughly corresponded to one T cell. The same protocol used for the earlier healthy control dataset was applied to prepare and sequence the patient libraries. Within a given batch, samples were prepared together, multiplexed and sequenced on the same HiSeq lane. On the authors' methods: MIGEC was used to process the raw barcoded reads, and molecular identifier groups with only a single read were discarded before consensus assembly and CDR3 extraction. Clonotype tables were post-analysed with VDJtools, normalizing diversity by down-sampling all datasets to the smallest sample size. To correct batch-related cross-sample contamination, repertoire overlap clustering matched CDR3 amino acid sequences but not nucleotide sequences. The public reads were quality trimmed at Q25 with fastp and then assembled into clones with MiXCR by TCRdb, keeping productive beta chains. Identical CDR3 protein sequences are pooled into one entry, listed with their most common genes and DNA. These V and J calls originate from TCRdb's pipeline instead of the authors' own analysis. In this sample the table shows hundreds of thousands of distinct CDR3 sequences, under 55% of which occur a single time. The ten largest clones represent roughly 12% of the sample.

The sequence is built from TRBV7-9 and TRBJ2-7, with 8 central nucleotides matching TRBD2. The sequenced sample consisted of blood. The receptor was derived from a girl under 18 with multiple sclerosis. DNA sequence: TGTGCCAGCAGCTCCCCCGAGGCGGGAGGCTACGAGCAGTACTTC. Its protein is CASSSPEAGGYEQYF.